Below are 6 T cell receptor beta chains sequenced from a single sample in a study of blood T cell repertoires in COVID-19. Some clones are missing from TCRdb's copy, which holds only in-frame ones; the method was immunoSEQ multiplex PCR. The table shows 100,000 to 130,000 clones, with 84% occurring only once. The sample consisted of peripheral blood. These receptors came from a human donor in a cohort sampled during active COVID-19.

The chain uses TRBV20-1 and TRBJ2-3; D call uncertain. The V and J ends lost 0 bases and 7 bases respectively, with 5 bases between them. Germline lookup yields CDR1 DFQATT and CDR2 SNEGSKA (reference sequence). This CDR3 is 11 amino acids long. The CDR3 nucleotides are TGCAGTGCTAGAGATCTGTATACGCAGTATTTT. This codes for CSARDLYTQYF.

This chain joins TRBV7-8 and TRBJ2-5; a weak D match, TRBD2 (7 bases). This CDR3 contains 18 residues. Germline CDR1 is SGHVS and CDR2 is FQNEAQ. Trimming removed 7 bases at V and 8 bases at J, with 32 bases between. CDR3: CASMALGQGQRGAYTQYF. CDR3 bases: TGTGCCAGCATGGCTTTGGGTCAAGGTCAACGGGGGGCCTATACCCAGTACTTC.

This clone occurred a few times. V usage is TRBV24-1 and J usage is TRBJ2-1; 8 nucleotides match TRBD2. Losses at the gene ends were 5 bases for V and 3 bases for J; bases not matched to a gene: 5. This CDR3 comprises 15 residues. The germline gives CDR1 KGHDR, CDR2 SFDVKD. The CDR3 region has the DNA TGTGCCACCAGTGCTACAGCGGGGGACTACAATGAGCAGTTCTTC. Translation gives CATSATAGDYNEQFF.

The rearrangement uses TRBV28 and TRBJ1-2; TRBD1 agrees at 9 bases. The CDR3 runs to 14 residues. The V segment lost 4 bases and the J segment 8 bases; nucleotides outside the gene matches: 8. The germline V gene encodes CDR1 MDHEN and CDR2 SYDVKM. The CDR3 nucleotides read TGTGCCAGCAGTTCAGGACAGGGGACTGGGGGCTACACCTTC. Encoded protein: CASSSGQGTGGYTF.

V is TRBV6-5 and J is TRBJ2-1; no firm D call. The germline CDR1 and CDR2 sequences are MNHEY and SVGAGI. The CDR3 loop spans 15 amino acids. V lost 2 bases, J lost 0 bases, and 8 bases lay in between. CDR3 protein: CASSYGPPSYNEQFF. CDR3 DNA: TGTGCCAGCAGTTACGGCCCACCCTCCTACAATGAGCAGTTCTTC.

V is TRBV5-5 and J is TRBJ2-7; TRBD1 agrees at 9 bases. The trim removed 0 bases at V and 6 bases at J, leaving 7 bases unmatched. From germline, CDR1 is SGHKS and CDR2 YYEKEE (reference sequence). This CDR3 is 15 amino acids long. The CDR3 loop is CASSLGGTGNLEQYF. As DNA, the CDR3 is TGTGCCAGCAGCTTGGGTGGGACAGGGAATCTCGAGCAGTACTTC.